One and the same sample provided the 28 T cell receptor beta chains below, sequenced in a study of T-cell memory formation after mild COVID-19. Using its own MiXCR run on the 5' RACE reads, TCRdb lists one record per CDR3 protein. Among about 430,000 distinct CDR3 sequences listed, roughly 18% were seen once. Sequenced sample: PBMCs or a T cell subset sorted from them (not recorded which). The receptors come from a man between 18 and 29 years old who had mild COVID-19 (a few samples of this study predate the infection). Cell type and time point are not known.

This clonotype has more than one count but fewer than ten. The rearrangement links TRBV4-1 to TRBJ2-1; TRBD1 matches 7 bases. Germline V gene lookup returns CDR1 MGHRA and CDR2 YSYEKL. V shed 3 bases, J shed 0 bases, and the junction held 14 bases outside the gene matches. The CDR3 has 19 amino acids. In nucleotides, the CDR3 is TGCGCCAGCAGCCAGGGGAGATCCGGGTGGGACAGCTCCTACAATGAGCAGTTCTTC. Amino acids: CASSQGRSGWDSSYNEQFF.

This clonotype was seen many times. The chain employs TRBV6-5 and TRBJ2-7, with 9 bases matching TRBD2. The V gene's germline CDR1 is MNHEY and CDR2 SVGAGI. After removal of 2 bases from V and 2 bases from J, the junction contained 7 bases not matched to a gene. The CDR3 extends over 16 amino acids. The CDR3 region is CASSYGAGGLAYEQYF. The CDR3 nucleotides are TGTGCCAGCAGTTACGGAGCGGGGGGCTTGGCCTACGAGCAGTACTTC.

The sample holds a few counts of this clonotype. The chain employs TRBV5-1 and TRBJ1-5; 7 nucleotides line up with TRBD1. Germline V gives CDR1 SGHRS, CDR2 YFSETQ. The CDR3 runs 15 residues. J gave up 1 base and V 1 base, and 2 bases lay outside the gene matches. The CDR3 reads CASSLTGESNQPQHF. CDR3 nucleotide sequence: TGCGCCAGCAGCTTGACAGGGGAAAGCAATCAGCCCCAGCATTTT.

This clonotype was counted at least ten times. The chain uses TRBV28 and TRBJ2-2; 7 bases agree with TRBD1. Germline values: CDR1 MDHEN, CDR2 SYDVKM. V was clipped by 10 bases and J by 3 bases; unmatched bases: 11. CDR3 length equals 15 residues. CDR3 DNA sequence: TGTGCCACCCTTCCCGGTGACAGGGACACCGGGGAGCTGTTTTTT. It specifies CATLPGDRDTGELFF.

This clonotype appeared a few times. The V and J genes are TRBV7-2 and TRBJ2-7; 7 bases agree with TRBD1. Germline CDR1 and CDR2: SGHTA and FQGNSA. V was pared by 4 bases and J by 2 bases, with 2 bases of the junction left unmatched. The CDR3 is 13 amino acids. CDR3 nucleotides: TGTGCCAGCAGCTGGACAGGACCCTACGAGCAGTACTTC. Translated, it gives CASSWTGPYEQYF.

The rearrangement links TRBV18 to TRBJ1-2; a possible D gene is TRBD1 (6 bases). CDR1 is KGHSH and CDR2 is LQKENI in the germline V gene. The CDR3 runs 16 residues. Trimming removed 4 bases at V and 12 bases at J, with 27 bases between. In DNA, the CDR3 is TGTGCCAGCTCACAAACCAGTCCGCAACAGGGCTTAGGGGACACCTTC. It specifies CASSQTSPQQGLGDTF.

The V and J genes are TRBV6-2 or TRBV6-3 and TRBJ2-7, with 7 bases identical to TRBD1. The ends lost 6 bases at V and 3 bases at J; junction bases unmatched: 8. Germline V gene data show CDR1 as MNHEY and CDR2 as SVGEGT. CDR3 length: 14 amino acids. The CDR3 loop reads CASSMSGTVYEQYV. The CDR3, as DNA: TGTGCCAGCAGCATGTCCGGGACAGTCTACGAGCAGTACGTC.

The genes are TRBV20-1 and TRBJ2-3, with 9 bases fitting TRBD2. V was pared by 0 bases and J by 4 bases, with 5 bases of the junction left unmatched. Germline CDR1 DFQATT, CDR2 SNEGSKA (reference sequence). This CDR3 comprises 15 residues. CDR3 in amino acids: CSARDTLAGSDTQYF. In DNA, the CDR3 is TGCAGTGCTAGAGATACCCTAGCGGGGTCAGATACGCAGTATTTT.

This chain links TRBV18 with TRBJ1-3, with 7 bases matching TRBD1. Germline values: CDR1 KGHSH, CDR2 LQKENI. V lost 3 bases, J lost 10 bases, and 3 bases stayed unmatched. The CDR3 spans 12 residues. The CDR3 sequence: CASSPSQGTIYF. The CDR3 region has the DNA TGTGCCAGCTCACCGTCACAGGGGACCATATATTTT.

There are a few counts of this clonotype. The CDR3: CSARDMRGAGELFF. In DNA form, the CDR3 reads TGCAGTGCTAGAGATATGAGGGGGGCCGGGGAGCTGTTTTTT. The chain employs TRBV20-1 and TRBJ2-2, with D possibly called TRBD1 or TRBD2 (6 bases each). Germline V gene sequence: CDR1 DFQATT, CDR2 SNEGSKA (reference sequence). Trimming removed 0 bases at V and 6 bases at J, with 11 bases between. This CDR3 has 14 amino acids.

This clonotype has just a few counts. The genes are TRBV10-2 and TRBJ2-7, with D uncertain. CDR1 is WSHSY, CDR2 SAAADI, per germline. The CDR3 consists of 15 residues. The V and J ends lost 4 bases and 0 bases respectively, with 13 bases between them. The CDR3 protein is CASSVALTSSYEQYF. DNA of the CDR3: TGCGCCAGCAGTGTGGCTCTAACCAGCTCCTACGAGCAGTACTTC.

This clonotype was counted between two and nine times. This rearrangement joins TRBV6-5 to TRBJ1-1; TRBD1 might be the D (6 bases). The germline CDR1 and CDR2 sequences are MNHEY and SVGAGI. Trimming took off 0 bases at V and 1 base at J, with 9 bases between the two ends. The CDR3 length is 15 residues. The CDR3 bases are TGTGCCAGCAGTTACTCGTGGGGGCAGAACACTGAAGCTTTCTTT. It is translated as CASSYSWGQNTEAFF.

This rearrangement joins TRBV29-1 to TRBJ1-6; 10 bases match TRBD1. This CDR3 region has 13 residues. With 6 bases clipped from V and 6 bases from J, the junction kept 2 bases outside the gene matches. The germline V gene encodes CDR1 SQVTM and CDR2 ANQGSEA. The DNA of the CDR3 is TGCAGCGTATGGACAGGGGGTAATTCACCCCTCCACTTT. This sequence encodes CSVWTGGNSPLHF.

The chain recombines TRBV7-9 with TRBJ1-2; the D is unclear. The CDR3 loop spans 10 amino acids. V was clipped by 11 bases and J by 7 bases, with 11 bases between them. Germline CDR1 is SEHNR and CDR2 is FQNEAQ (reference sequence). The CDR3 DNA follows: TGTGCCGCTGGGTCTGGTGGCTACACCTTC. Protein: CAAGSGGYTF.

In this sample, this clonotype turned up a few times. This chain connects TRBV5-1 to TRBJ2-6, with TRBD1 matching 7 bases. CDR3 length: 17 residues. Germline lookup yields CDR1 SGHRS and CDR2 YFSETQ. J lost 0 bases, V lost 0 bases, and 3 bases had no gene match. CDR3 nucleotide sequence: TGCGCCAGCAGCTTGGTGGGACAGATCTCTGGGGCCAACGTCCTGACTTTC. Amino acids: CASSLVGQISGANVLTF.

V usage is TRBV29-1 and J usage is TRBJ2-7, with TRBD1 matching over 10 bases. J was trimmed by 0 bases and V by 6 bases; bases with no gene match: 2. The CDR3 covers 13 residues. Per germline, CDR1 SQVTM and CDR2 ANQGSEA. CDR3 sequence (DNA): TGCAGCGTCGGGACAGGGGACTCCTACGAGCAGTACTTC. Amino acids: CSVGTGDSYEQYF.

This clonotype was recorded a few times. The J gene is TRBJ2-3, the V gene TRBV6-4, with TRBD1 identical over 10 bases. Germline loops: CDR1 MRHNA, CDR2 SNTAGT. This CDR3 spans 15 amino acids. The V and J ends lost 2 bases and 4 bases, in that order; junction bases with no gene match: 3. The CDR3 is CASSDGGTGADTQYF. CDR3 coding DNA: TGTGCCAGCAGTGACGGAGGGACAGGGGCAGATACGCAGTATTTT.

The chain carries TRBV2 and TRBJ1-3; D may be TRBD1 (6 bases). Germline V gene data show CDR1 as SNHLY and CDR2 as FYNNEI. With 3 bases removed from V and 5 bases from J, the gap between germline ends came to 14 bases. This CDR3 has 15 amino acids. The CDR3 loop is CASSDGGGLRNTIYF. CDR3 coding DNA: TGTGCCAGCAGTGATGGAGGGGGGCTGAGAAACACCATATATTTT.

The chain recombines TRBV29-1 with TRBJ2-1; a possible D gene is TRBD2 (6 bases). Per the germline V gene, CDR1 is SQVTM and CDR2 is ANQGSEA. V was clipped by 5 bases and J by 3 bases, with 8 bases between them. The CDR3 totals 12 residues. The CDR3 nucleotides are TGCAGCGTTCCGGGACTCTACAATGAGCAGTTCTTC. This sequence encodes CSVPGLYNEQFF.

The gene calls are TRBV4-1 and TRBJ2-3; the match to TRBD2 covers 15 bases. V lost 2 bases to trimming and J lost 0 bases; unmatched junction nucleotides: 9. CDR1 is MGHRA and CDR2 is YSYEKL in the germline V gene. This CDR3 spans 20 amino acids. Written as DNA, the CDR3 is TGCGCCAGCAGCCAACGGACTAGCGGGGGGGCCCGGCGTAGCACAGATACGCAGTATTTT. Translated, it gives CASSQRTSGGARRSTDTQYF.

The J gene is TRBJ1-4, the V gene TRBV20-1, with TRBD1 matching 7 bases. CDR3 length: 13 residues. The junction had 8 bases not matched to a gene; V was cut back by 5 bases and J by 8 bases. CDR1 is DFQATT, CDR2 SNEGSKA, per germline (reference sequence). The CDR3 here is CSASTGSLEKLFF. CDR3 coding DNA: TGCAGTGCTTCGACAGGGAGCTTAGAAAAACTGTTTTTT.

There are a few counts of this clonotype. J is TRBJ2-2 and V is TRBV5-6; D call uncertain. Germline V gives CDR1 SGHDT, CDR2 YYEEEE. V lost 2 bases, J lost 0 bases, and 8 bases lay in between. This CDR3 region has 15 residues. This CDR3 reads CASSFTASNTGELFF. In nucleotides, the CDR3 is TGTGCCAGCAGCTTTACGGCTTCGAACACCGGGGAGCTGTTTTTT.

This clonotype was detected many times. The V gene is TRBV25-1, the J gene TRBJ2-5, with TRBD2 matching 11 bases. V gave up 3 bases and J gave up 4 bases; unmatched junction bases: 4. CDR3 length equals 15 residues. The germline gives CDR1 MGHDK, CDR2 SYGVNS. The CDR3 sequence: CASSETSGVRETQYF. The DNA of the CDR3 is TGTGCCAGCAGTGAGACTAGCGGGGTTCGAGAGACCCAGTACTTC.

This clonotype turned up a few times. The chain combines TRBV30 with TRBJ1-2; D is unclear. CDR3 size: 17 residues. Trimming pared 0 bases from V and 0 bases from J, leaving 17 bases between. Germline V gives CDR1 GTSNPN, CDR2 SVGIG (reference sequence). CDR3 DNA sequence: TGTGCCTGGAGTGTGATGGGAGTGACGGACCCTAACTATGGCTACACCTTC. It codes for CAWSVMGVTDPNYGYTF.

This clonotype turned up a few times. The V and J genes are TRBV28 and TRBJ1-5; no clear D gene. Germline CDR1 is MDHEN and CDR2 is SYDVKM. Trimming left V 8 bases short and J 4 bases short, with 15 bases between. The CDR3 runs 14 residues. The CDR3 DNA follows: TGTGCCAGCCCACCGTGGGCGTGGAATCAGCCCCAGCATTTT. Amino acids: CASPPWAWNQPQHF.

This clonotype appeared a few times. The V call is TRBV9, the J call TRBJ2-2; 7 bases align to TRBD1. Germline assignment: CDR1 SGDLS and CDR2 YYNGEE. V gave up 5 bases and J gave up 7 bases; unmatched junction bases: 11. This CDR3 comprises 15 residues. In nucleotides, the CDR3 is TGTGCCAGCAGTCTAGCAGGGACAGTGGGCGGGGAGCTGTTTTTT. Translating it yields CASSLAGTVGGELFF.

This chain links TRBV4-1 with TRBJ1-5; tentative D call: TRBD1 (5 bases). The CDR3 sequence is 16 residues long. V lost 0 bases and J lost 5, with 14 bases in between. Germline V gene data show CDR1 as MGHRA and CDR2 as YSYEKL. This CDR3 reads CASSQDWQGGYQPQHF. As DNA, the CDR3 is TGCGCCAGCAGCCAAGATTGGCAGGGAGGGTATCAGCCCCAGCATTTT.

The rearrangement uses TRBV19 and TRBJ2-3; D gene ambiguous. Trimming removed 9 bases from V and 0 bases from J, with 13 bases in between. The CDR3 length is 14 residues. From germline, CDR1 is LNHDA and CDR2 SQIVND (reference sequence). This CDR3 reads CASTTLTSTDTQYF. In DNA form, the CDR3 reads TGTGCCAGCACCACCCTCACTAGCACAGATACGCAGTATTTT.